This paragraph reports one T cell receptor beta chain. Random hexamers were used to reverse transcribe about 0.45 to 1 ug of RNA. TCRdb reanalysed the immunoSEQ multiplex PCR reads using MiXCR and keeps one entry per CDR3 protein. The sample holds 150,000 to 200,000 distinct CDR3 sequences; approximately 94% are singletons and the top ten take 0.09% to 0.1%. This specimen belongs to a study of CD8 T cells in Susac syndrome. CDR1 and CDR2 from the germline V gene are LNHNV and YYDKDF (reference sequence). Trimming took 2 bases from V and 4 from J; bases not matched to a gene: 16. The CDR3 runs 20 residues.

The receptor's source is a human donor with multiple sclerosis. Input material: CD4+ T cells from PBMCs. The chain is built from TRBV15 and TRBJ1-4; 10 bases line up with TRBD1. The CDR3 reads CATSRQPGQGWGTDNEKLFF. Here the CDR3 DNA reads TGTGCCACCAGCAGACAGCCGGGACAGGGGTGGGGCACAGATAATGAAAAACTGTTTTTT.